This T cell receptor gamma chain was retrieved from a study of Vγ9Vδ2 T cells in congenital toxoplasmosis (dated by TCRdb to about 2021). Notes on the research overall: Congenital toxoplasmosis was diagnosed using IgG, IgM and IgA serology, Western blot and an in-house interferon-gamma release assay. The study compared gamma and delta chain CDR3 repertoires of sorted blood gammadelta T cells between congenitally T. gondii-infected and uninfected infants. Repertoires were sequenced from infants at 2 months after birth and at 1 year of age. TCR sequencing was performed on roughly 5 infected and ten to eleven uninfected infants at 2 months and on 3 infected and 4 uninfected infants at 1 year.

Points on this clone: It has no known antigen specificity. A much larger clone lies one base from this, so it may be a read error.

Template-switch reverse transcription with SuperScript II was used to generate cDNA, with TRGC- and TRDC-specific primers combined in a single tube. The TRGC primer was designed for binding to both the TRGC1 and TRGC2 constant genes. The KAPA Real-Time Library Amplification Kit was used to amplify TRG and TRD, and AMPure XP beads were used for purification between steps. Index PCR with the Nextera XT Index Kit was used to add Illumina sequencing adapters. TRG and TRD amplicons were sequenced on an Illumina MiSeq with the V2 300 kit, giving 150 bp paired-end reads. Regarding the original processing steps: Before further analysis, read quality was checked using FastQC version 0.11.8. Reads were mapped to GenBank TRG or TRD reference genes, and MiXCR version 3.0.3 was used to assemble CDR3 sequences. Default MiXCR settings were used with one exception: TRDD gene segments were assembled from 3 consecutive nucleotides instead of 5. N additions, CDR3 length, J segment length and clonotype sharing between samples were all calculated using VDJtools version 1.2.1. CDR3 sequences that were out of frame or contained stop codons were left out of the analysis. The overlap of infant repertoires with previously published Vgamma9Vdelta2 repertoires from fetal, cord blood and adult blood was compared. TCRdb processed the public reads again with the CATT caller, after which rows with matching DNA were combined. The V and J calls were not made by the authors but by TCRdb's processing. This sample comprises 300 to 400 gamma-chain clones, nearly 25% of them detected only once. Jointly, the top ten make up over 30% of the sample.

Broader findings and caveats from the paper: Repertoire differences between infected and uninfected infants were less clear at 1 year of age than at 2 months. Two months was the earliest age with enough suitable sample material for TCR repertoire analysis, so newborn repertoires were not sequenced. At 2 months, TRGV9 and TRDV2 CDR3s of infected infants appeared to carry fewer N additions than uninfected infants, especially TRDV2-TRDJ1 sequences. In approximately 2-month-old infants, germline-encoded fetal-type TRDV2 CDR3 sequences seemed to be more common in infected than in uninfected infants, which suggests a footprint of in utero expansion. Both infected and uninfected infants showed a high prevalence of a public TRGV9 clonotype.

The same treatment, consisting of spiramycin and/or pyrimethamine plus sulfadiazine plus folinic acid, was given to the mothers of both infected and uninfected infants. All infants, infected and uninfected, were born by term delivery after more than 37 weeks of gestation. Around 1 mL of blood was processed into PBMCs by Lymphoprep gradient centrifugation, then cryopreserved in liquid nitrogen and shipped to Belgium. After thawing, PBMCs were labeled with Zombie NIR viability dye and stained with CD3, TCR gammadelta, Vgamma9 and Vdelta2 antibodies. A FACSAria III was used to sort CD3+ TCRgammadelta+ T cells, reaching a mean purity of roughly 98%. For each sample, RNA was extracted from about 10,000 sorted gammadelta T cells with the RNeasy Micro Kit. The infants were born to mothers who were enrolled with primary T. gondii infection during pregnancy. Infant peripheral blood was collected at an outpatient microbiology and virology center in Pavia, Italy.

Per the germline V gene (reference sequence), GITISATS is the CDR1 and ISYDGTV is the CDR2. The cysteine opens and the phenylalanine closes a CDR3 of 18 amino acids. Only the CDR3 part of the read is kept: 54 bases, read in frame from the first base. Here the chain combines TRGV9 and TRGJP. Sequenced: gamma-delta T cells from blood. This receptor was obtained from a child under 10 years old born to a mother with Toxoplasma gondii infection during pregnancy, either congenitally infected or uninfected (not recorded which). The DNA is TGTGCCTTGTGGGAGGTTTCCCACCCATCTTTGGGCAAAAAAATCATGGTATTT. It is translated as CALWEVSHPSLGKKIMVF.